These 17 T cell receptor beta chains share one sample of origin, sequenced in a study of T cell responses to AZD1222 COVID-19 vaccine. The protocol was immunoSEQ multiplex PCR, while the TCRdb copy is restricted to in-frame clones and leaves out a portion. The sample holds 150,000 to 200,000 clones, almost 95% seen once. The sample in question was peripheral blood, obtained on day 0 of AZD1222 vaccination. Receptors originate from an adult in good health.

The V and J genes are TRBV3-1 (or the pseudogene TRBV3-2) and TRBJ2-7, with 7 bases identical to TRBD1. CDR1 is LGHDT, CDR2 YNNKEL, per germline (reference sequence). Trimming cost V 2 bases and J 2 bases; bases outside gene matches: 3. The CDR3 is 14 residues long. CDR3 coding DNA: TGTGCCAGCAGCCAACTAACAGGGGCCTACGAGCAGTACTTC. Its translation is CASSQLTGAYEQYF.

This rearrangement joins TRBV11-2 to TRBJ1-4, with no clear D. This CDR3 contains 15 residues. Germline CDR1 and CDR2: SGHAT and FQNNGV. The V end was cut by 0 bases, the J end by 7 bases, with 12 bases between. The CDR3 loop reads CASSLEGGRSEKLFF. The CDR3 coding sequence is TGTGCCAGCAGCTTAGAAGGAGGGAGGAGTGAAAAACTGTTTTTT.

The CDR3 coding sequence is TGTGCCAGCAGCTTTTGGAGGGGACAGGGGGGAATCAATCAGCCCCAGCATTTT. It codes for CASSFWRGQGGINQPQHF. V usage is TRBV13 and J usage is TRBJ1-5; 11 nucleotides align to TRBD1. The CDR3 has 18 amino acids. The ends lost 3 bases at V and 3 bases at J; junction bases unmatched: 10. Per germline, CDR1 PRHDT and CDR2 FYEKMQ (reference sequence).

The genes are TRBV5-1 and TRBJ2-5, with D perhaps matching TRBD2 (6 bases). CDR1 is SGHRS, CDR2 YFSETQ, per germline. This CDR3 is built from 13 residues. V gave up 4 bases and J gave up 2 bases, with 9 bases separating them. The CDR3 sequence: CASSAGLQETQYF. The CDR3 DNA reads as TGCGCCAGCAGCGCGGGGTTACAAGAGACCCAGTACTTC.

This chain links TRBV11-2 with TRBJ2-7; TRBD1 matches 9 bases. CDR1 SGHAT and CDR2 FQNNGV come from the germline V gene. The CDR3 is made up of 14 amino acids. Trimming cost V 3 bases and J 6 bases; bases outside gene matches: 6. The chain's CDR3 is CASSLGQGWGEQYF. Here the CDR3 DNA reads TGTGCCAGCAGCTTGGGACAGGGTTGGGGCGAGCAGTACTTC.

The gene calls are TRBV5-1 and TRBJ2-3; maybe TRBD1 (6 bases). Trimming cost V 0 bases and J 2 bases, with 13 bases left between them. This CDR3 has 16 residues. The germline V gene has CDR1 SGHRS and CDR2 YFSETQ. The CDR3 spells CASSLGDNPNTDTQYF. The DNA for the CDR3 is TGCGCCAGCAGCTTGGGGGACAACCCCAACACAGATACGCAGTATTTT. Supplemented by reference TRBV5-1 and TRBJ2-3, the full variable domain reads KAGVTQTPRYLIKTRGQQVTLSCSPISGHRSVSWYQQTPGQGLQFLFEYFSETQRNKGNFPGRFSGRQFSNSRSEMNVSTLELGDSALYLCASSLGDNPNTDTQYFGPGTRLTVL.

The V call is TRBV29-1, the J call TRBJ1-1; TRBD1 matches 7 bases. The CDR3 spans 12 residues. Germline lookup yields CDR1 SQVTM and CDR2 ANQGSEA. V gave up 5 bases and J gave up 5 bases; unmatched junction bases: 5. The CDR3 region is CSVYRGGTEAFF. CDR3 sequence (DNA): TGCAGCGTTTACAGGGGAGGGACTGAAGCTTTCTTT. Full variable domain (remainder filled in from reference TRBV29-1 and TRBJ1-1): SAVISQKPSRDICQRGTSLTIQCQVDSQVTMMFWYRQQPGQSLTLIATANQGSEATYESGFVIDKFPISRPNLTFSTLTVSNMSPEDSSIYLCSVYRGGTEAFFGQGTRLTVV.

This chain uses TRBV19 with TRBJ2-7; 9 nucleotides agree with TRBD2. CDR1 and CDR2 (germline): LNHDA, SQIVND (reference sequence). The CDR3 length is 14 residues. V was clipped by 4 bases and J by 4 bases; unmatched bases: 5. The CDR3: CASSTTSGGYEQYF. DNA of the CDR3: TGTGCCAGTAGTACGACAAGCGGGGGGTACGAGCAGTACTTC.

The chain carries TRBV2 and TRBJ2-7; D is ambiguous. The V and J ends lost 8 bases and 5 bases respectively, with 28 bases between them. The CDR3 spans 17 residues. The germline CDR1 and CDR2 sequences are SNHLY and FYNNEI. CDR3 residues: CASSIPEGSPVPHEQYF. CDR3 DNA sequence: TGTGCCAGCTCTATCCCAGAAGGGTCCCCCGTCCCCCACGAGCAGTACTTC.

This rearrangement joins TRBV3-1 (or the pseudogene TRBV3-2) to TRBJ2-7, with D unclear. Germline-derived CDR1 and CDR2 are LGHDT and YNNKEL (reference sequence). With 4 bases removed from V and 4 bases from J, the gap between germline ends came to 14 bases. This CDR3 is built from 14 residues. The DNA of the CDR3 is TGTGCCAGCAGCCGCGGCTGGCCGGAGTACGAGCAGTACTTC. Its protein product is CASSRGWPEYEQYF.

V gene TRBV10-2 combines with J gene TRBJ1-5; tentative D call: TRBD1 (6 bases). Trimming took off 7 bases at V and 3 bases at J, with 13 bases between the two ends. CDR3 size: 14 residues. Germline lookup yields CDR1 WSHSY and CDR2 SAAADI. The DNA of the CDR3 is TGCGCCAGCACCAACCGGGACACCAATCAGCCCCAGCATTTT. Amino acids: CASTNRDTNQPQHF.

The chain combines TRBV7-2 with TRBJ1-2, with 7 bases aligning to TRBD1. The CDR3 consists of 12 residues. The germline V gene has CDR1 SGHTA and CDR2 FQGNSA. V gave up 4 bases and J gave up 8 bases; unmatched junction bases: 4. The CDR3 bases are TGTGCCAGCAGCTCCTCAGGGGGGGGCTACACCTTC. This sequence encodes CASSSSGGGYTF.

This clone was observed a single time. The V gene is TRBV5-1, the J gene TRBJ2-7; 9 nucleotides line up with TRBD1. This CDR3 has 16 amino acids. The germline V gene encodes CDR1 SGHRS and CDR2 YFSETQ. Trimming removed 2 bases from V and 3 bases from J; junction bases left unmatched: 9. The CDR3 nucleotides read TGCGCCAGCAGCTTTGATGTGGGACAGGGAATCTACGAGCAGTACTTC. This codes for CASSFDVGQGIYEQYF.

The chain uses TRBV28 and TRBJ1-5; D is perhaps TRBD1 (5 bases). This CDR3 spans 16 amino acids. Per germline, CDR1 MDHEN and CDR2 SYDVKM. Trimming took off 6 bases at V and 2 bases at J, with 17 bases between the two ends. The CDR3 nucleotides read TGTGCCAGCAGAATTACCAGGGTAGGGGGCAATCAGCCCCAGCATTTT. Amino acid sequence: CASRITRVGGNQPQHF.

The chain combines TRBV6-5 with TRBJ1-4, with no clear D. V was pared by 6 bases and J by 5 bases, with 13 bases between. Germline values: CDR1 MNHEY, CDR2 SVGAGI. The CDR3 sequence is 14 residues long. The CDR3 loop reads CASRKRTWNEKLFF. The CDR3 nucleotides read TGTGCCAGCAGGAAGAGAACCTGGAATGAAAAACTGTTTTTT.

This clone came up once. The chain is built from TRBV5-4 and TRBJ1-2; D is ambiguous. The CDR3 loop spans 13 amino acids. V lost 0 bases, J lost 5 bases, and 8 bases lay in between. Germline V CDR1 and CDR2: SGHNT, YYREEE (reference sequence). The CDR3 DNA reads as TGTGCCAGCAGCTTGGCATCGGGTTATGGCTACACCTTC. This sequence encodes CASSLASGYGYTF.

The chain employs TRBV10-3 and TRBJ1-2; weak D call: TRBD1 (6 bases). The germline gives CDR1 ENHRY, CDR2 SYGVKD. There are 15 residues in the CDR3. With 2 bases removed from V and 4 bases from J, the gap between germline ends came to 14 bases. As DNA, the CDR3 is TGTGCCATCAGTGAGCCCCAGGGGAACAGCTATGGCTACACCTTC. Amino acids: CAISEPQGNSYGYTF.